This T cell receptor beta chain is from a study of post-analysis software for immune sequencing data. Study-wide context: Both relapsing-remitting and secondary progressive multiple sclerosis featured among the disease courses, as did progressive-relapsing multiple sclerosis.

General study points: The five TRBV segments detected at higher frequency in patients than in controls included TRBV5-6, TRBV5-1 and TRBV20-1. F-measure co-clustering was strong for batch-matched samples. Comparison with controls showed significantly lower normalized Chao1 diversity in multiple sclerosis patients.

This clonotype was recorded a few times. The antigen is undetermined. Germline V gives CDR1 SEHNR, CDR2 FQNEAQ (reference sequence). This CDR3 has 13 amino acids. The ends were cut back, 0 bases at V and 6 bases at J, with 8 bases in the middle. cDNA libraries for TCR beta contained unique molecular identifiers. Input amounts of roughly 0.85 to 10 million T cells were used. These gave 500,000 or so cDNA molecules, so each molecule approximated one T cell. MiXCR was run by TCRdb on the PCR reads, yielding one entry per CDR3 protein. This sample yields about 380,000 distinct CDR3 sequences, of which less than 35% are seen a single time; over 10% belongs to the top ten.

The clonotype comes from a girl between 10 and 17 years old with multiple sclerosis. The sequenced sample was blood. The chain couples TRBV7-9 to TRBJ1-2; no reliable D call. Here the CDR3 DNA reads TGTGCCAGCAGCTTAGCCACGGAGGATGGCTACACCTTC. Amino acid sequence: CASSLATEDGYTF.